Below, 9 T cell receptor beta chains from the same sample are listed, as sequenced in a study of OX40 agonist ivuxolimab in advanced cancers. TCRdb's table, derived via immunoSEQ multiplex PCR, lists solely in-frame clones and lacks some. The data hold approximately 60,000 clones, with roughly four fifths observed a single time. Sequenced material: CD4+ or CD8+ T cells sorted from blood, taken in a trial of the OX40 agonist ivuxolimab. The receptors stem from an adult with an advanced solid tumor such as melanoma, head and neck, liver or kidney cancer.

This chain uses TRBV6-1 with TRBJ2-7, with 10 bases matching TRBD1. Per germline, CDR1 MNHNS and CDR2 SASEGT. CDR3 length: 14 residues. V dropped 5 bases and J dropped 5; count of bases not matched to a gene: 6. Here the CDR3 reads CASSRQGARDEQYF. In DNA form, the CDR3 reads TGTGCCAGCAGTCGACAGGGGGCAAGAGACGAGCAGTACTTC.

The rearrangement joins TRBV5-1 to TRBJ1-6; D might be TRBD1 (6 bases). Germline V CDR1 and CDR2: SGHRS, YFSETQ. This CDR3 is built from 15 residues. Between the trimmed V and J ends, which lost 3 bases and 7 bases, there was a span of 14 bases. CDR3 sequence reads: CASSYTGLENSPLHF. CDR3 nucleotide sequence: TGCGCCAGCAGCTACACAGGGCTGGAGAATTCACCCCTCCACTTT.

The chain uses TRBV18 and TRBJ1-1; no definite D call. This CDR3 is built from 13 residues. Trimming removed 6 bases from V and 10 bases from J, with 18 bases in between. The germline V gene has CDR1 KGHSH and CDR2 LQKENI. The CDR3 reads CASSPATGVGAFF. In nucleotides, the CDR3 is TGTGCCAGCTCGCCAGCTACCGGAGTTGGAGCTTTCTTT.

In its sample, this clone was seen once. CDR3 bases: TGCGCCAGCAGCCACCGAGGCGGGTCGGACGAGCAGTACTTC. Translating it yields CASSHRGGSDEQYF. The rearrangement links TRBV4-1 to TRBJ2-7; tentative D call: TRBD2 (5 bases). The V end lost 3 bases, the J end lost 5 bases, and 14 bases lay between the germline ends. The length of the CDR3 is 14 residues. The V gene's germline CDR1 is MGHRA and CDR2 YSYEKL.

This clone has a handful of counts. This rearrangement joins TRBV5-1 to TRBJ2-7; D not resolved. The CDR3 is made up of 12 amino acids. Trimming left V 4 bases short and J 3 bases short, with 8 bases between. Germline V gene data show CDR1 as SGHRS and CDR2 as YFSETQ. The CDR3 is CASSQDGYEQYF. The CDR3, as DNA: TGCGCCAGCAGCCAGGACGGCTACGAGCAGTACTTC.

The chain combines TRBV4-2 with TRBJ2-7; the match to TRBD1 covers 10 bases. The germline V gene has CDR1 LGHNA and CDR2 YNFKEQ. J was trimmed by 3 bases and V by 2 bases; bases with no gene match: 13. The CDR3 has 18 residues. For the CDR3, the DNA is TGTGCCAGCAGCCAACCTGGGCCGGGACAGGGGACCTTCTACGAGCAGTACTTC. It specifies CASSQPGPGQGTFYEQYF.

This sequence joins TRBV29-1 and TRBJ1-1; D is undetermined. The CDR3 loop spans 13 amino acids. Germline loops: CDR1 SQVTM, CDR2 ANQGSEA. V was pared by 4 bases and J by 0 bases, with 9 bases between. The CDR3 sequence: CSVVVRLNTEAFF. As DNA, the CDR3 is TGCAGCGTTGTAGTCAGACTGAACACTGAAGCTTTCTTT.

This clone was picked up one time. The V gene is TRBV7-2, the J gene TRBJ2-7; 14 positions match TRBD2. Losses at the gene ends were 5 bases for V and 6 bases for J; bases not matched to a gene: 9. The CDR3 runs to 16 residues. Germline lookup yields CDR1 SGHTA and CDR2 FQGNSA. CDR3 sequence: CASSPGGTSGSIEQYF. DNA of the CDR3: TGTGCCAGCAGCCCTGGGGGGACTAGCGGGAGTATCGAGCAGTACTTC.

This clone was counted only a few times. The chain combines TRBV5-1 with TRBJ2-3; D is perhaps TRBD1 (6 bases). The CDR3 covers 14 residues. The V end was cut by 5 bases, the J end by 1 base, with 11 bases between. Germline lookup yields CDR1 SGHRS and CDR2 YFSETQ. CDR3 DNA: TGCGCCAGCAGGCGCAGGGGAGGCACAGATACGCAGTATTTT. It yields the protein CASRRRGGTDTQYF.